Below, 27 T cell receptor beta chains from the same sample are listed, as sequenced in a study of somatic mutations in cytotoxic T cells in rheumatoid arthritis. TCRdb's copy holds only in-frame clones and misses some; the assay was immunoSEQ multiplex PCR. The top ten hold 11% of the sample, which has 20,000 to 25,000 clones, nearly 80% seen once. Specimen: CD8+ T cells sorted from blood. The receptors stem from an adult with rheumatoid arthritis.

The sample holds a few counts of this clone. The rearrangement links TRBV5-4 to TRBJ1-6; D might be TRBD1 (5 bases). CDR1 is SGHNT, CDR2 YYREEE, per germline (reference sequence). This CDR3 is 16 amino acids long. V lost 5 bases and J lost 5, with 17 bases in between. The chain's CDR3 is CASSHRPRRDNSPLHF. The CDR3 DNA reads as TGTGCCAGCAGTCATCGTCCCCGCAGGGATAATTCACCCCTCCACTTT.

The chain couples TRBV7-9 to TRBJ2-3; 10 bases are shared with TRBD2. There are 16 residues in the CDR3. The V and J ends lost 5 bases and 5 bases, in that order; junction bases with no gene match: 10. Germline V gene sequence: CDR1 SEHNR, CDR2 FQNEAQ (reference sequence). The CDR3: CASSNLLAGVGDTQYF. The CDR3 bases are TGTGCCAGCAGCAACCTGCTAGCGGGGGTAGGAGATACGCAGTATTTT. Full variable domain (rest looked up from reference TRBV7-9 and TRBJ2-3): DTGVSQNPRHKITKRGQNVTFRCDPISEHNRLYWYRQTLGQGPEFLTYFQNEAQLEKSRLLSDRFSAERPKGSFSTLEIQRTEQGDSAMYLCASSNLLAGVGDTQYFGPGTRLTVL.

This clone occurred once. The chain couples TRBV5-5 to TRBJ1-3, with D possibly matching TRBD1 (6 bases). In germline, CDR1 is SGHKS, CDR2 YYEKEE (reference sequence). The CDR3 has 18 residues. The germline V and J ends were trimmed by 0 bases and 4 bases, with 20 bases remaining between them. Here the CDR3 DNA reads TGTGCCAGCAGCTTGGAACTCTTCTCAGGGGCGCTGGGAAACACCATATATTTT. It codes for CASSLELFSGALGNTIYF.

This clone has more than one count but fewer than ten. The chain carries TRBV7-8 and TRBJ1-6; D is perhaps TRBD1 (5 bases). Germline V CDR1 and CDR2: SGHVS, FQNEAQ. V was shortened by 3 bases and J by 7 bases, with 10 bases between the two germline ends. CDR3 length: 14 residues. The CDR3 region has the DNA TGTGCCAGCAGCTTGCAGGGCCTCAATTCACCCCTCCACTTT. Translating gives CASSLQGLNSPLHF.

CDR3 DNA: TGTGCCAGCAGCCCGCTCAAGAACAGGGGGCCGGACTATGGCTACACCTTC. Protein product: CASSPLKNRGPDYGYTF. The rearrangement uses TRBV7-9 and TRBJ1-2; 9 nucleotides line up with TRBD1. Germline CDR1 is SEHNR and CDR2 is FQNEAQ (reference sequence). The CDR3 contains 17 residues. V dropped 5 bases and J dropped 3; count of bases not matched to a gene: 13.

The J gene is TRBJ2-7, the V gene TRBV6-1; 12 nucleotides line up with TRBD2. The junction had 7 bases not matched to a gene; V was cut back by 6 bases and J by 4 bases. The germline gives CDR1 MNHNS, CDR2 SASEGT. This CDR3 is 15 amino acids long. CDR3 loop: CASSALAGGLYEQYF. The CDR3 nucleotides are TGTGCCAGCAGCGCACTAGCGGGAGGCTTGTACGAGCAGTACTTC.

The chain links TRBV7-9 to TRBJ2-4, with 9 bases aligning to TRBD2. The V gene end was trimmed by 6 bases and the J gene end by 3 bases; junction bases not matched to a gene: 9. The CDR3 spans 16 residues. Germline V CDR1 and CDR2: SEHNR, FQNEAQ (reference sequence). CDR3: CASSFSGSQGKNIQYF. The DNA for the CDR3 is TGTGCCAGCAGTTTTAGCGGGAGCCAGGGCAAAAACATTCAGTACTTC.

The CDR3 is CSVVGSNYEQYF. The CDR3 region has the DNA TGCAGCGTTGTAGGCTCTAATTACGAGCAGTACTTC. V and J are TRBV29-1 and TRBJ2-7; no firm D call. Between the trimmed V and J ends, which lost 4 bases and 4 bases, there was a span of 11 bases. The CDR3 is 12 residues long. Germline assignment: CDR1 SQVTM and CDR2 ANQGSEA.

V usage is TRBV4-2 and J usage is TRBJ2-5; 9 bases agree with TRBD2. V gave up 0 bases and J gave up 1 base; unmatched junction bases: 0. Germline lookup yields CDR1 LGHNA and CDR2 YNFKEQ. The CDR3 totals 15 residues. The CDR3 is CASSQERGGQETQYF. The CDR3 nucleotides are TGTGCCAGCAGCCAAGAGCGGGGGGGCCAAGAGACCCAGTACTTC.

V usage is TRBV4-2 and J usage is TRBJ1-1; D gene ambiguous. CDR1 is LGHNA, CDR2 YNFKEQ, per germline. V was pared by 1 base and J by 6 bases, with 3 bases between. This CDR3 contains 11 residues. CDR3 DNA sequence: TGTGCCAGCAGCCAAGGCCCTGAAGCTTTCTTT. This translates into CASSQGPEAFF.

The CDR3 loop is CATTRAGQATNTGELFF. The CDR3 DNA reads as TGTGCCACCACCCGGGCCGGACAGGCGACGAACACCGGGGAGCTGTTTTTT. The chain couples TRBV19 to TRBJ2-2, with TRBD1 matching over 7 bases. V dropped 10 bases and J dropped 0; count of bases not matched to a gene: 14. Per germline, CDR1 LNHDA and CDR2 SQIVND (reference sequence). The CDR3 is 17 residues long. The variable domain in full, with the rest retrieved from reference TRBV19 and TRBJ2-2, is DGGITQSPKYLFRKEGQNVTLSCEQNLNHDAMYWYRQDPGQGLRLIYYSQIVNDFQKGDIAEGYSVSREKKESFPLTVTSAQKNPTAFYLCATTRAGQATNTGELFFGEGSRLTVL.

For the CDR3, the DNA is TGTGCCAGCAGCCTCAAGGGGGGGTTTGCCGAGCAGTACTTC. Translated: CASSLKGGFAEQYF. The chain employs TRBV7-9 and TRBJ2-7, with D tentatively TRBD2 (7 bases). Germline values: CDR1 SEHNR, CDR2 FQNEAQ (reference sequence). With 5 bases removed from V and 6 bases from J, the gap between germline ends came to 17 bases. The CDR3 extends over 14 amino acids.

The rearrangement uses TRBV30 and TRBJ1-2; the match to TRBD1 covers 7 bases. CDR3 size: 11 residues. V lost 7 bases, J lost 4 bases, and 3 bases stayed unmatched. The germline gives CDR1 GTSNPN, CDR2 SVGIG (reference sequence). CDR3 sequence (DNA): TGTGCCTCCGGGACAGTCTATGGCTACACCTTC. It is translated as CASGTVYGYTF.

The CDR3 region has the DNA TGTGCCAGCAGCCAGACAGGGGGCCATGGCGATACGCAGTATTTT. Its protein is CASSQTGGHGDTQYF. The V and J genes are TRBV7-3 and TRBJ2-3; 10 nucleotides line up with TRBD1. The CDR3 loop spans 15 amino acids. Looked up from germline, CDR1 is SGHTA and CDR2 is FQGTGA. The J segment lost 6 bases and the V segment lost 5 bases, leaving 8 bases of the junction unmatched.

V and J are TRBV10-3 and TRBJ1-3; TRBD1 matches 8 bases. From germline, CDR1 is ENHRY and CDR2 SYGVKD. CDR3 length equals 14 residues. J was trimmed by 4 bases and V by 8 bases; bases with no gene match: 7. CDR3 in DNA: TGTGCCATCGGTACCGGGACAGGCGGAAACACCATATATTTT. Encoded protein: CAIGTGTGGNTIYF.

The V gene is TRBV11-3, the J gene TRBJ2-1; no definite D call. This CDR3 comprises 11 residues. The ends were cut back, 4 bases at V and 8 bases at J, with 6 bases in the middle. Per germline, CDR1 SGHNT and CDR2 YENEEA. The CDR3 reads CASSSTDEQFF. CDR3 DNA sequence: TGTGCCAGCAGCTCCACGGATGAGCAGTTCTTC.

This chain joins TRBV27 and TRBJ2-4; D unclear. The CDR3 covers 12 residues. Germline loops: CDR1 MNHEY, CDR2 SMNVEV (reference sequence). Trimming pared 6 bases from V and 7 bases from J, leaving 10 bases between. CDR3 protein: CASSGPRNIQYF. In DNA, the CDR3 is TGTGCCAGCAGCGGGCCTAGGAACATTCAGTACTTC.

The chain employs TRBV4-1 and TRBJ1-3; D is ambiguous. Germline loops: CDR1 MGHRA, CDR2 YSYEKL. V was pared by 2 bases and J by 3 bases, with 8 bases between. The CDR3 covers 14 residues. CDR3 in amino acids: CASSQPGVGNTIYF. CDR3 coding DNA: TGCGCCAGCAGCCAACCCGGGGTTGGAAACACCATATATTTT.

This clone appeared a single time. V usage is TRBV5-6 and J usage is TRBJ2-7, with TRBD1 matching over 7 bases. J lost 3 bases, V lost 3 bases, and 12 bases had no gene match. The CDR3 is 16 residues long. CDR1 SGHDT and CDR2 YYEEEE come from the germline V gene. The CDR3 sequence: CASSSWFQGVIYEQYF. CDR3 bases: TGTGCCAGCAGCTCGTGGTTCCAGGGGGTAATCTACGAGCAGTACTTC.

This chain links TRBV6-1 with TRBJ2-5; possibly TRBD1 for D (6 bases). Trimming left V 4 bases short and J 4 bases short, with 13 bases between. The CDR3 length is 14 residues. Germline V gene lookup returns CDR1 MNHNS and CDR2 SASEGT. This CDR3 reads CASSAWGRGETQYF. The CDR3 bases are TGTGCCAGCAGTGCTTGGGGCAGGGGAGAGACCCAGTACTTC.

V and J are TRBV27 and TRBJ1-1, with unresolved D. Trimming cost V 6 bases and J 5 bases, with 10 bases left between them. The CDR3 is 12 amino acids. CDR1 MNHEY and CDR2 SMNVEV come from the germline V gene (reference sequence). The CDR3: CASRHLLTEAFF. The CDR3 region has the DNA TGTGCCAGCAGACATCTCCTAACTGAAGCTTTCTTT.

The count of this clone is one. The chain couples TRBV27 to TRBJ2-3; 10 bases align to TRBD2. V shed 5 bases and J 2 bases; nucleotides not matched to a gene: 16. Germline V gives CDR1 MNHEY, CDR2 SMNVEV (reference sequence). The CDR3 covers 19 residues. CDR3: CASSPLFWTSGVTTDTQYF. The CDR3, as DNA: TGTGCCAGCAGTCCCCTATTTTGGACTAGCGGTGTGACCACAGATACGCAGTATTTT.

This clone was detected only a few times. The chain uses TRBV10-1 and TRBJ1-5, with a weak D call TRBD1 (6 bases). The CDR3 spans 16 residues. V lost 4 bases to trimming and J lost 4 bases, with 17 bases between them. CDR1 and CDR2 from the germline V gene are WNHNN and SYGVQD (reference sequence). The CDR3 sequence is CASSGEHRDGNQPQHF. The CDR3 DNA reads TGCGCCAGCAGTGGGGAACACAGGGATGGGAATCAGCCCCAGCATTTT.

The rearrangement links TRBV10-1 to TRBJ1-1; 8 bases match TRBD1. Per germline, CDR1 WNHNN and CDR2 SYGVQD (reference sequence). J gave up 9 bases and V 8 bases, and 20 bases lay outside the gene matches. This CDR3 is built from 16 residues. As DNA, the CDR3 is TGCGCCAGCCCCGCTGGGGGGACAGGCGACCTATCAAAAGCTTTCTTT. Its protein is CASPAGGTGDLSKAFF.

This clone showed up just a few times. CDR3 nucleotide sequence: TGTGCCAGCAGCTTAGTTAGAGGAACAAGCACAGATACGCAGTATTTT. Translating gives CASSLVRGTSTDTQYF. The rearrangement uses TRBV7-2 and TRBJ2-3; D gene unclear. CDR1 is SGHTA, CDR2 FQGNSA, per germline. The CDR3 sequence is 16 residues long. Trimming took off 1 base at V and 0 bases at J, with 11 bases between the two ends.

V gene TRBV11-2 combines with J gene TRBJ1-6; unclear D gene. CDR3 length: 13 residues. Trimming took off 1 base at V and 9 bases at J, with 7 bases between the two ends. The germline V gene encodes CDR1 SGHAT and CDR2 FQNNGV. The chain's CDR3 is CASSLAGSSPLHF. The CDR3 DNA is TGTGCCAGCAGCTTAGCGGGGAGTTCACCCCTCCACTTT.

The V call is TRBV29-1, the J call TRBJ2-2, with 9 bases aligning to TRBD2. V was pared by 2 bases and J by 6 bases, with 10 bases of the junction left unmatched. The CDR3 sequence is 16 residues long. Germline CDR1 and CDR2: SQVTM and ANQGSEA. This CDR3 is CSVELASGNDPGELFF. In DNA form, the CDR3 reads TGCAGCGTTGAACTTGCTAGCGGGAATGATCCCGGGGAGCTGTTTTTT.